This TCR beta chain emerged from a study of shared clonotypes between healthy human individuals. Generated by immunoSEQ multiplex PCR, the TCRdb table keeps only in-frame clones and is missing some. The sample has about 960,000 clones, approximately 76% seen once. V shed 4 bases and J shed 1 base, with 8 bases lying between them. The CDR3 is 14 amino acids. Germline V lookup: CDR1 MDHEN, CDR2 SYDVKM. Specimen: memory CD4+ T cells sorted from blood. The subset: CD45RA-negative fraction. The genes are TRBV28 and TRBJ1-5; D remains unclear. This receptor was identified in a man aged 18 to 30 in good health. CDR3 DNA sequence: TGTGCCAGCAGTTCTGGGCGGAGCAATCAGCCCCAGCATTTT. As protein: CASSSGRSNQPQHF.